This T cell receptor (beta chain) was sequenced for a study of Graves' ophthalmopathy and Graves' hyperthyroidism. For the study at large: In this cohort's terms, stable hyperthyroidism meant no ophthalmopathy by 18 months of follow-up.

This clonotype has at least ten counts. No antigen is known for it. Broader study findings: In predicting ophthalmopathy progression, the model reached about 69% sensitivity and 72.22% specificity. Blood was where most expanded thyroid clonotypes above 0.001 frequency also turned up.

The hyperthyroidism patients, aged 18 to 65, had been newly diagnosed, with under 2 months' duration. Amplification of the TCR beta CDR3 regions used RNA transcripts (as template). An opening RT-PCR round employed HTBI primers and preceded a second-round multiplex PCR. TCRdb analysed the multiplex PCR reads with MiXCR anew, one entry per CDR3 protein. This sample has 500,000 to 600,000 distinct CDR3 sequences, with about two fifths found just once. The CDR3 loop spans 12 amino acids. Germline V gene data show CDR1 as DFQATT and CDR2 as SNEGSKA (reference sequence). V was pared by 6 bases and J by 5 bases, with 13 bases between.

This rearrangement joins TRBV20-1 to TRBJ2-5; no firm D call. Material for sequencing was peripheral blood or thyroid tissue (not recorded which). This TCR came from an adult man with Graves' hyperthyroidism. CDR3 DNA sequence: TGCAGTGCAGCGCGAGTTTTGGAGACCCAGTACTTC. It yields the protein CSAARVLETQYF.